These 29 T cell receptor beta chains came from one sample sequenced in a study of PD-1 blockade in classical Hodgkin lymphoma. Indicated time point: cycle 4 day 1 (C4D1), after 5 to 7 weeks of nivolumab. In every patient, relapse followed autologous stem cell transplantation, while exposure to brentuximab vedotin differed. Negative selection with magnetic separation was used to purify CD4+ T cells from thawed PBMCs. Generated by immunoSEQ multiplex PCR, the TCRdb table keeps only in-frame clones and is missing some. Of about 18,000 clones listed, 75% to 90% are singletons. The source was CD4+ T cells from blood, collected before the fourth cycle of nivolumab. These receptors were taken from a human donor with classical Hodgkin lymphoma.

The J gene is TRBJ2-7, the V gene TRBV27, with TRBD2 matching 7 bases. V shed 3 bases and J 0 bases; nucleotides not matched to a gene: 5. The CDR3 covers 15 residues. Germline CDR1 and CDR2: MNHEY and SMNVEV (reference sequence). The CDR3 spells CASSFVAGGSYEQYF. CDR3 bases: TGTGCCAGCAGTTTTGTAGCGGGCGGCTCCTACGAGCAGTACTTC.

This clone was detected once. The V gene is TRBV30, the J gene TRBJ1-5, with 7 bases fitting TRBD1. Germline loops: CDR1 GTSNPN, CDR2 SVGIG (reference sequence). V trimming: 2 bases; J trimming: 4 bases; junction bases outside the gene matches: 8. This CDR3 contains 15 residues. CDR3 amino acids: CAWSTGQPGNQPQHF. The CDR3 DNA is TGTGCCTGGAGTACGGGACAGCCAGGGAATCAGCCCCAGCATTTT. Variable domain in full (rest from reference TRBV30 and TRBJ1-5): SQTIHQWPATLVQPVGSPLSLECTVEGTSNPNLYWYRQAAGRGLQLLFYSVGIGQISSEVPQNLSASRPQDRQFILSSKKLLLSDSGFYLCAWSTGQPGNQPQHFGDGTRLSIL.

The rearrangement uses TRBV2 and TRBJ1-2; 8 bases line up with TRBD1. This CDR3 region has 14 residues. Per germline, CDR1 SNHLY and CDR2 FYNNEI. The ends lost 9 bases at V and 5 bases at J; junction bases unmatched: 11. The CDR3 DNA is TGTGCCAGACAACTACCGGGGACAGGATATGGCTACACCTTC. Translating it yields CARQLPGTGYGYTF.

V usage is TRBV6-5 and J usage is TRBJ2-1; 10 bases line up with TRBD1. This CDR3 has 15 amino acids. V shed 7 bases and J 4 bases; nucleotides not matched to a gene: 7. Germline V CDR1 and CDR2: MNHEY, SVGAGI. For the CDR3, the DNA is TGTGCCAGCACACGACAGGGGGCAAGATACAATGAGCAGTTCTTC. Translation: CASTRQGARYNEQFF.

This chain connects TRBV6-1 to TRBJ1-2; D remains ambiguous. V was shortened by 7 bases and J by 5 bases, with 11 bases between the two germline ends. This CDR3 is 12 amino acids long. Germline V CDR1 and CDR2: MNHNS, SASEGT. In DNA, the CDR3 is TGTGCCAGCATGTCCTACGGGTATGGCTACACCTTC. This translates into CASMSYGYGYTF.

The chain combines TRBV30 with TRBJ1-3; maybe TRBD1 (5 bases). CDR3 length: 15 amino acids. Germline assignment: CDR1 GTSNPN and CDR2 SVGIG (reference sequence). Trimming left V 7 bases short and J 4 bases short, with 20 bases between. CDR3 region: CAYQSGTLGGNTIYF. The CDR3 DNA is TGTGCCTACCAATCCGGGACTCTGGGCGGAAACACCATATATTTT. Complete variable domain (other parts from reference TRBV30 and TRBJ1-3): SQTIHQWPATLVQPVGSPLSLECTVEGTSNPNLYWYRQAAGRGLQLLFYSVGIGQISSEVPQNLSASRPQDRQFILSSKKLLLSDSGFYLCAYQSGTLGGNTIYFGEGSWLTVV.

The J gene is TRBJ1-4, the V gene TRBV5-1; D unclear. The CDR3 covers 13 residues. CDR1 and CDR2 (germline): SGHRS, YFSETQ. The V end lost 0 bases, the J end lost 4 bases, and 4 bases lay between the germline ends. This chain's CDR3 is CASSLGSNEKLFF. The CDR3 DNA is TGCGCCAGCAGCTTGGGGAGTAATGAAAAACTGTTTTTT.

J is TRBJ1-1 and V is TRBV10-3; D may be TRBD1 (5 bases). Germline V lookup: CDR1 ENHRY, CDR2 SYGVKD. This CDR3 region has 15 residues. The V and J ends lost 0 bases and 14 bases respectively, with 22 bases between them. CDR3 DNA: TGTGCCATCAGTGAGTCAGGTGGGGGAGAGGGAAGGCTCTTCTTT. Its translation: CAISESGGGEGRLFF.

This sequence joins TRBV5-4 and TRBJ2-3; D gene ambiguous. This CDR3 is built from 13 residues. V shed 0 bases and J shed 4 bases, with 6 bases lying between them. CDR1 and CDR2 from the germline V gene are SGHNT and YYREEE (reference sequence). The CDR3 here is CASSLAGSDTQYF. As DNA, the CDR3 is TGTGCCAGCAGCTTGGCTGGGTCAGATACGCAGTATTTT. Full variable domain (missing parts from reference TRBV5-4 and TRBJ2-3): ETGVTQSPTHLIKTRGQQVTLRCSSQSGHNTVSWYQQALGQGPQFIFQYYREEENGRGNFPPRFSGLQFPNYSSELNVNALELDDSALYLCASSLAGSDTQYFGPGTRLTVL.

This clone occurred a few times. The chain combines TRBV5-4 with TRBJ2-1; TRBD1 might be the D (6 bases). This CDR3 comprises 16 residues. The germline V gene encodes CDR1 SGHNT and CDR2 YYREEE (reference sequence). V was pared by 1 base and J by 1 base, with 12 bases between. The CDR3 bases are TGTGCCAGCAGCTTGCCACAGGGAATTTCCTACAATGAGCAGTTCTTC. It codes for CASSLPQGISYNEQFF.

The CDR3 DNA sequence: TGTGCCAGCAGCTTATCACACAGCTACGAGCAGTACTTC. The encoded protein is CASSLSHSYEQYF. The V gene is TRBV7-8, the J gene TRBJ2-7; no clear D. The CDR3 covers 13 residues. Trimming pared 2 bases from V and 3 bases from J, leaving 8 bases between. Germline V CDR1 and CDR2: SGHVS, FQNEAQ.

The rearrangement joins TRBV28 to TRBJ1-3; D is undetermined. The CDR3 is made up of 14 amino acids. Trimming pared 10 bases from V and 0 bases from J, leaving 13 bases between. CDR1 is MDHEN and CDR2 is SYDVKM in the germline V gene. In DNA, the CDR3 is TGTGCCACCGCGGCCCTGGGCTCTGGAAACACCATATATTTT. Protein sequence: CATAALGSGNTIYF.

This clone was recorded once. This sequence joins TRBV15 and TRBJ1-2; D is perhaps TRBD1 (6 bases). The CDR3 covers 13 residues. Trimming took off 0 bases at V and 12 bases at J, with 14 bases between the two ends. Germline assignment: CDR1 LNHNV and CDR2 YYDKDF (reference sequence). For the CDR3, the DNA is TGTGCCACCAGCAGAGATAGGGACACTTTTCACACCTTC. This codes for CATSRDRDTFHTF.

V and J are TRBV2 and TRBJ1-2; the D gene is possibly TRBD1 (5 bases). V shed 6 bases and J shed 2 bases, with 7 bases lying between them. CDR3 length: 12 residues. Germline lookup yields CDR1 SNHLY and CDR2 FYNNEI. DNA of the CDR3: TGTGCCAGCAGGCGGGACAACTATGGCTACACCTTC. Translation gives CASRRDNYGYTF.

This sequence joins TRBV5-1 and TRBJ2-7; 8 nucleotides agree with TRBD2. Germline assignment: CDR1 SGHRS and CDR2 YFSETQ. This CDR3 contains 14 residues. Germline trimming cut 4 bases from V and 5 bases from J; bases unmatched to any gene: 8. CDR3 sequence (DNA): TGCGCCAGCAGCCCAACCAGCGGGAGCAACGAGCAGTACTTC. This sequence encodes CASSPTSGSNEQYF. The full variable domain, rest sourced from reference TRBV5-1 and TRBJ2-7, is KAGVTQTPRYLIKTRGQQVTLSCSPISGHRSVSWYQQTPGQGLQFLFEYFSETQRNKGNFPGRFSGRQFSNSRSEMNVSTLELGDSALYLCASSPTSGSNEQYFGPGTRLTVT.

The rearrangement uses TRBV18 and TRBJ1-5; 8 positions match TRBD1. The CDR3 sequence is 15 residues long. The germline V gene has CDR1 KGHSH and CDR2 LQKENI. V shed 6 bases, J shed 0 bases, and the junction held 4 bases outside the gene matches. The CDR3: CASSRGTGSNQPQHF. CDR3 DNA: TGTGCCAGCTCGCGCGGGACAGGTAGCAATCAGCCCCAGCATTTT.

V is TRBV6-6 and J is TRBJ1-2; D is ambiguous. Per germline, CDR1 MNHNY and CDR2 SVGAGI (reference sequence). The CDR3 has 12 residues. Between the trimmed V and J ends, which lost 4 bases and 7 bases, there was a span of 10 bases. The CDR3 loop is CASSSDTFGYTF. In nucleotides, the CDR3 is TGTGCCAGCAGTTCCGACACATTTGGCTACACCTTC.

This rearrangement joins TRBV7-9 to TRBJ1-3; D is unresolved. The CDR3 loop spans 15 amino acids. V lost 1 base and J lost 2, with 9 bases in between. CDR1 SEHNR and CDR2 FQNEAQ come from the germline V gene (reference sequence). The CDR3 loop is CASSLVIGPGNTIYF. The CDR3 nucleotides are TGTGCCAGCAGCTTAGTTATAGGGCCTGGAAACACCATATATTTT.

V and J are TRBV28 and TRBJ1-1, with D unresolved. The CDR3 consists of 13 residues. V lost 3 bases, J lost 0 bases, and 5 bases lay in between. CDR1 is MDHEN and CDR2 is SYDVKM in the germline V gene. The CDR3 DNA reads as TGTGCCAGCAGTTTGAAATTGAACACTGAAGCTTTCTTT. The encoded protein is CASSLKLNTEAFF.

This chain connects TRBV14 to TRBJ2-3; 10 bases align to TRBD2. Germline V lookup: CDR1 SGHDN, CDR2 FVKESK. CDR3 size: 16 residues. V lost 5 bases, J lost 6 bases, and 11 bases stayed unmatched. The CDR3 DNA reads TGTGCCAGCAGCAAGTTACTAGCGGGGATGGGTGATACGCAGTATTTT. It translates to CASSKLLAGMGDTQYF.

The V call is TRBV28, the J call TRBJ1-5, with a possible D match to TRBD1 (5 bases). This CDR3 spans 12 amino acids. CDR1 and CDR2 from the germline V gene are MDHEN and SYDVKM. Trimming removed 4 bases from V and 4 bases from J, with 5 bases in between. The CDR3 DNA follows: TGTGCCAGCAGTTGGGGGAATCAGCCCCAGCATTTT. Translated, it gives CASSWGNQPQHF.

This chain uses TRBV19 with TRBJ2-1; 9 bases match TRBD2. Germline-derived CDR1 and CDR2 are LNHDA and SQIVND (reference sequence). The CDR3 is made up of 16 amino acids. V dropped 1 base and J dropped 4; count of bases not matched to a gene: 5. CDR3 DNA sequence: TGTGCCAGTAGTATAGTGGCTAGCGGGAAATACAATGAGCAGTTCTTC. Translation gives CASSIVASGKYNEQFF.

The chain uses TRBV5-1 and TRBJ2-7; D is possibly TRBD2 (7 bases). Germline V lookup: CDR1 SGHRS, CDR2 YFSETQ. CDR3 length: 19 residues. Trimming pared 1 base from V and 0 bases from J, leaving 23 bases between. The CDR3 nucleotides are TGCGCCAGCAGCTTGCGCGGACTAGGGGGATCTTACAGCTCCTACGAGCAGTACTTC. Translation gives CASSLRGLGGSYSSYEQYF.

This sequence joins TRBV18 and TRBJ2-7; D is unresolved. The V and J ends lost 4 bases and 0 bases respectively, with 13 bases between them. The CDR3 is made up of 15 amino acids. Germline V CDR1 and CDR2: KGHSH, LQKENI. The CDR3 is CASSRTQPSSYEQYF. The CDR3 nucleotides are TGTGCCAGCTCACGGACGCAACCTAGCTCCTACGAGCAGTACTTC. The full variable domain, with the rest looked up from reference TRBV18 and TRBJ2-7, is NAGVMQNPRHLVRRRGQEARLRCSPMKGHSHVYWYRQLPEEGLKFMVYLQKENIIDESGMPKERFSAEFPKEGPSILRIQQVVRGDSAAYFCASSRTQPSSYEQYFGPGTRLTVT.

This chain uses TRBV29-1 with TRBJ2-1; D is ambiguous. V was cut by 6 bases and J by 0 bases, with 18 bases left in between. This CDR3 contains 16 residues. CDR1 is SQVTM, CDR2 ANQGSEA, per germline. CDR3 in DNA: TGCAGCGTCACCCGGGTACCGGGCTTCTCCTACAATGAGCAGTTCTTC. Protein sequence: CSVTRVPGFSYNEQFF.

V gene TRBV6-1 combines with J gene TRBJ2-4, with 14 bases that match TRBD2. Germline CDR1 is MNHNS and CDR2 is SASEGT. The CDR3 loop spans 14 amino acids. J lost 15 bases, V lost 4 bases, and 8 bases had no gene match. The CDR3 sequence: CASSGSGLAGAGYF. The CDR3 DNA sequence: TGTGCCAGCAGTGGCTCGGGACTAGCGGGAGCTGGGTACTTC.

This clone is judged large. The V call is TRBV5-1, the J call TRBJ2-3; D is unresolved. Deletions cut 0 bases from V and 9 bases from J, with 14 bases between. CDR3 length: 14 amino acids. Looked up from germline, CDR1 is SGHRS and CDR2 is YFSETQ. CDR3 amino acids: CASSLEPSQRTQYF. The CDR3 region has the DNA TGCGCCAGCAGCTTGGAGCCTTCACAGAGAACGCAGTATTTT.

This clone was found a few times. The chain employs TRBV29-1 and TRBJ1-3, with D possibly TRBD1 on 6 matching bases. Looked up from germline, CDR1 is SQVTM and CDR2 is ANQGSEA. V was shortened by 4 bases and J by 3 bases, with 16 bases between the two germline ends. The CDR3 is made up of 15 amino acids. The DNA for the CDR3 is TGCAGCGTTGGAGGGAGCAGGGGTGGTGGAAACACCATATATTTT. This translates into CSVGGSRGGGNTIYF. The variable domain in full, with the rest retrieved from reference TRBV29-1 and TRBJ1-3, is SAVISQKPSRDICQRGTSLTIQCQVDSQVTMMFWYRQQPGQSLTLIATANQGSEATYESGFVIDKFPISRPNLTFSTLTVSNMSPEDSSIYLCSVGGSRGGGNTIYFGEGSWLTVV.

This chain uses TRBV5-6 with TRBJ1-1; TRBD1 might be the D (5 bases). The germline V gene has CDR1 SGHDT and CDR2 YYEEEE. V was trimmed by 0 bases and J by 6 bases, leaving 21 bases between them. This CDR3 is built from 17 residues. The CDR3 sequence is CASSLAVAGVNKAEAFF. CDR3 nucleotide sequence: TGTGCCAGCAGCTTGGCCGTGGCGGGGGTGAATAAAGCTGAAGCTTTCTTT.